This TCR beta chain was observed in a study of neurological immune-mediated disorders. A single run covered 15-18 subjects with over 180 million TCR-beta sequences. Each CDR3 protein gets one entry after TCRdb re-called the 5' RACE reads with MiXCR. The top ten clones hold approximately 5.1% of a sample with approximately 59,000 distinct CDR3 sequences, over 5% of them seen once. The study built unsorted libraries from 2 million PBMCs kept at -80 C. Trimming cost V 2 bases and J 4 bases, with 9 bases left between them. This CDR3 is 13 amino acids long. Germline CDR1 SGHKS, CDR2 YYEKEE (reference sequence). Study findings and constraints: When grouped phylogenetically, the repertoires of 18 of the 34 multiple sclerosis patients fell together in one related-CDR3 cluster, which is a possible signature. Falling below healthy controls, multiple sclerosis showed the least TCR clonal expansion, while HTLV-1-associated myelopathy showed the most.

In its sample, this clonotype was seen a few times. Antigen specificity is unknown. The chain has TRBV5-5 and TRBJ1-1, with a tentative D call TRBD1 (6 bases). Sequencing was done on a sample of PBMCs. The sequence derives from a human donor with multiple sclerosis. The donor label of this sample is uncertain. CDR3 residues: CASSFQGGTEAFF. The CDR3 DNA reads TGTGCCAGCAGCTTTCAAGGGGGCACTGAAGCTTTCTTT.